Listed here is a single TCR beta chain. What this receptor recognizes is not known. No much larger clone exists at a distance of one base, and base qualities are not known. The data originate from a study of blood T cells in healthy people across ages (dated by TCRdb to about 2015). About the full investigation: In model experiments, roughly one uniquely barcoded TCR beta cDNA molecule per two T cells was captured by template switching. Age-related changes in TCR beta repertoire diversity were measured in the study by deep sequencing normalized with unique cDNA molecular identifiers. The donors were split into four age groups: young (average approximately 16 years), middle-aged (roughly 40), aged (roughly 65) and long-lived (approximately 89). Donors of different ages were randomly distributed across sequencing lanes to avoid experimental bias. The study analyzed two additional independent replicas of 1 million unique cDNA reads from the same blood draw for two donors, one aged 18 to 29 and one aged 80 or older.

For CDR1 and CDR2, the germline V gene lists SGDLS and YYNGEE. The cysteine opens and the phenylalanine closes a CDR3 of 16 amino acids. Just the 48-base CDR3 DNA is kept, in frame starting at base 1. The junction shows trimming of 2 bases on V and 0 bases on J, plus 14 bases between the germline ends. Library prep was done by 5' RACE. TCRdb records Illumina HiSeq 2500 as the sequencer. The second PCR ran for about 7 to 11 cycles and used a J-beta primer mix along with a sample-barcoded 5' primer. Each TCR beta cDNA molecule received a unique molecular identifier from a template-switch 5' adaptor carrying 12 random nucleotides. At least 2.5 million CDR3-containing paired-end reads were obtained from each sample. All of the RNA was converted into first-strand cDNA using the Mint cDNA synthesis kit, with a TRBC-specific oligonucleotide serving as the primer. All cDNA was treated with uracil-DNA glycosylase and then went through a first 18-cycle PCR with the universal primers M1SS and BC2_uni_R. As for how the authors treated the data: Normalization of each sample was performed by random selection of 1 million high-quality reads, each carrying a distinct molecular identifier. Instead of being binned into consensus sequences, reads with shared molecular identifiers were discarded. MiTCR, run with a Q25 quality threshold and the strictest error-elimination algorithm, handled CDR3 identification, clonotype clustering and error correction. A nonparametric unseen species model using Euler transformation provided a lower-bound estimate of total TCR beta diversity. TCRdb redid the processing of the public reads, applying fastp at Q25 and MiXCR, and retained in-frame beta chains. Rows with a matching CDR3 protein are joined into one entry that keeps the most common DNA and genes. Clone size and V and J calls follow TCRdb, not the original study. A total of roughly 930,000 distinct CDR3 sequences appear in this sample, around 49% of them only once. The ten largest clones capture 13% of the sample.

Overall results and qualifications from the work: Because the CMV infection status of the donors was unknown, age-related changes in expanded clonotypes may potentially have been confounded. As age increased, observed TCR beta diversity per million T cells dropped in a roughly linear way, and a significant reduction was already evident by age roughly 36. Estimates of total diversity from one million sequenced T cells were regarded as lower bounds and underestimates. Compared with the aged group, the long-lived group had more naive CD4+ T cells, fewer expanded clones and increased TCR diversity, suggesting age selection. Bulk unsorted PBMC profiling prevented conclusive comparison of naive and antigen-experienced compartments. A strong correlation was found between observed TCR beta diversity and the percentage of naive T cells measured by flow cytometry.

The roughly 39 donors, aged 6 to 90 years, were systemically healthy Caucasian individuals from Russia. About 10 milliliters of peripheral blood were collected from each donor into EDTA-treated Vacutainer tubes. Ficoll-Paque density-gradient centrifugation was used to isolate PBMCs, with at least 6 million obtained per sample. Trizol reagent was used to extract total RNA from PBMCs, with at least 6 micrograms per sample. The percentages of naive CD45RAhigh/CD27high T cells were determined by flow cytometry on a PBMC aliquot from every donor. Material for sequencing was blood. This sequence was found in a man aged 30 to 39 in good health. The V gene is TRBV9 and the J gene is TRBJ1-2; TRBD1 is possibly the D segment (5 matching bases). The CDR3 region: CASSVLSTVSNYGYTF. The DNA reads as follows: TGTGCCAGCAGCGTCCTTTCGACAGTTTCTAACTATGGCTACACCTTC.